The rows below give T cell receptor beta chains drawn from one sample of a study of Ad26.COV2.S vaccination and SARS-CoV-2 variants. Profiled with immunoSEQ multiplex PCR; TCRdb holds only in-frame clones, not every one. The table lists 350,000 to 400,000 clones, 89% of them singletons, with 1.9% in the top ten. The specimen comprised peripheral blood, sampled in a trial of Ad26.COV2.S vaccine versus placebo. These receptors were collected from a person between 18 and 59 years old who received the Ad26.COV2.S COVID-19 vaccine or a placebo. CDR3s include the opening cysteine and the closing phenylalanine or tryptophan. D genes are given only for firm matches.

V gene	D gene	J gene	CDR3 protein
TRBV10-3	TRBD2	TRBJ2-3	CATETSGRASDTQYF
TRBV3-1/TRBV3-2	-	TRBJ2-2	CASSLRPVNTGELFF
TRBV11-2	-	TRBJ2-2	CASRSGQNLNTGELFF
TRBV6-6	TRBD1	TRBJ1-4	CASSSTGTVLFF
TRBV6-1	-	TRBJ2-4	CASSELIAKNIQYF
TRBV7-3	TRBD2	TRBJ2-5	CASSSLGTSGTGETQYF
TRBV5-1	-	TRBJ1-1	CASSLDPGWTEAFF
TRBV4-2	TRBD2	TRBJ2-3	CASSQDRAGGSTDTQYF
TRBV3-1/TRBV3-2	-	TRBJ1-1	CASRQDLRNTEAFF
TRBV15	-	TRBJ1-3	CATSRELGVLSGNTIYF
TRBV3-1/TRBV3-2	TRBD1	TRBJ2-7	CASSQVGTGGSYEQYF
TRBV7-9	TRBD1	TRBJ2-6	CASSRDRPSGANVLTF
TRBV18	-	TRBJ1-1	CASSPIEGTEAFF
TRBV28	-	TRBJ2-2	CASSGRAGTGELFF
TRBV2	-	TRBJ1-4	CASTERGRNEKLFF
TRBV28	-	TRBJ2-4	CASNQGKNIQYF
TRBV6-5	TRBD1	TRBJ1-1	CASRVDRVANTEAFF
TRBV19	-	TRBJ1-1	CASMARGDGTEAFF
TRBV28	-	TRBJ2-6	CASSSAASGANVLTF
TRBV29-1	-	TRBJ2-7	CSVEVQRGDYEQYF